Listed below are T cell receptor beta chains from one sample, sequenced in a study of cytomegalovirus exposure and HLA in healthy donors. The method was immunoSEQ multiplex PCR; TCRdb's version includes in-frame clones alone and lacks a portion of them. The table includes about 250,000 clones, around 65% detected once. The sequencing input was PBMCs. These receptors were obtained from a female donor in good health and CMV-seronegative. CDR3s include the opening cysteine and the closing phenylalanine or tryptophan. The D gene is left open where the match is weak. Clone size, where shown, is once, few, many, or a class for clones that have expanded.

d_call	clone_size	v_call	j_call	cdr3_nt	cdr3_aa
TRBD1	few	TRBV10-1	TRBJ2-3	TGCGCCAGCAGTGATTCTGCAGGGGGCGAAGATACGCAGTATTTT	CASSDSAGGEDTQYF
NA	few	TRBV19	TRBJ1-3	TGTGCCAGTAGCCGCGGGGGGACAGGAAACACCATATATTTT	CASSRGGTGNTIYF
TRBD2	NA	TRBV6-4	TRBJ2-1	TGTGCCAGCAGTGCCCTAGCGGGAGCAAAGGATGAGCAGTTCTTC	CASSALAGAKDEQFF
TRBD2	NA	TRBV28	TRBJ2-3	TGTGCCAGCAGTGCCCCCACTAGCGGGAGCGCAGATACGCAGTATTTT	CASSAPTSGSADTQYF
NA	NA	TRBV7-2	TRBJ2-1	TGTGCCAGCAGCTTAGGGGAGCGCCGGTACAATGAGCAGTTCTTC	CASSLGERRYNEQFF
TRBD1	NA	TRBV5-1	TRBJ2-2	TGCGCCAGCGCAAGGACCGGGGGACAGGTCCCCGGGGAGCTGTTTTTT	CASARTGGQVPGELFF
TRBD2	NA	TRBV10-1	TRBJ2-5	TGCGCCAGCAGTGGTCCGGGGGGAGAGACCCAGTACTTC	CASSGPGGETQYF
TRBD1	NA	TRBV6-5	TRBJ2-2	TGTGCCACGCACAGGGGCGGCACCGGGGAGCTGTTTTTT	CATHRGGTGELFF
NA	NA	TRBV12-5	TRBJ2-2	TGTGCTAGTGGTTTGTTTAGCGGCACCGGGGAGCTGTTTTTT	CASGLFSGTGELFF
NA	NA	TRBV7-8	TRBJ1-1	TGTGCCAGCAGCGGCAGGGTCTTGATTGAAGCTTTCTTT	CASSGRVLIEAFF
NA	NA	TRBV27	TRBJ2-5	TGTGCCAGCAGTTTTGATTTCGGAGAGACCCAGTACTTC	CASSFDFGETQYF
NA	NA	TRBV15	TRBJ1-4	TGTGCCACCAGCGGGCAAGGCAACGCTAATGAAAAACTGTTTTTT	CATSGQGNANEKLFF
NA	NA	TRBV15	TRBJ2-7	TGTGCCACCAGCAGAGATAGGGACATTCGCTACGAGCAGTACTTC	CATSRDRDIRYEQYF
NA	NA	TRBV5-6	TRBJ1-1	TGTGCCAGCAGCTTGGATGGAGGGCCAGTCACTGAAGCTTTCTTT	CASSLDGGPVTEAFF
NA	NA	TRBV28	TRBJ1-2	TGTGCCAGCAGTCTCTCCACAGTCGTGGGCCATGGCTACACCTTC	CASSLSTVVGHGYTF
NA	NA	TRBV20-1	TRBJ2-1	TGCAGTGCTAGTAGTCTGAATGAGCAGTTCTTC	CSASSLNEQFF
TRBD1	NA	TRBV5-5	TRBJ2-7	TGTGCCAGCAGCAGGACAGGGATGTCCGACGAGCAGTACTTC	CASSRTGMSDEQYF
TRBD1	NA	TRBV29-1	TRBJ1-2	TGCAGCGTTACGGACAGGTCCTATGGCTACACCTTC	CSVTDRSYGYTF
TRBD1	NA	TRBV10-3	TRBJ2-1	TGTGCCATCAGCCCTGCAGGGGGCGTTATTAATGGGCAGTTCTTC	CAISPAGGVINGQFF
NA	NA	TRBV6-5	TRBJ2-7	TGTGCCAGCAGTTACTCGAGATTCGGCTACGAGCAGTACTTC	CASSYSRFGYEQYF
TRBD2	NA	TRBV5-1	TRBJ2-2	TGCGCCAGCAGCGGGGCTAGCGGGGGACCATCCACCGGGGAGCTGTTTTTT	CASSGASGGPSTGELFF
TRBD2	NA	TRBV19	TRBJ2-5	TGTGCCAGTTCGCGGGAGGAGGGAGAGACCCAGTACTTC	CASSREEGETQYF
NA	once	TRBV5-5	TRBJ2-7	TGTGCCAGCAGCTTGGCGGTCGCAGGGTTAACCTACGAGCAGTACTTC	CASSLAVAGLTYEQYF
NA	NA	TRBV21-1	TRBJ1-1	TGTGCCAGCAGCAAGGGACACCCGAACACTGAAGCTTTCTTT	CASSKGHPNTEAFF